This TCR beta chain was profiled in a study of human versus mouse CDR3 diversity and MHC coevolution. Regarding the study as a whole: Compared with mice, human CDR3s carried more deletions and insertions on average.

As regards this clone: Its antigen remains unidentified.

Using immunoSEQ multiplex PCR, the repertoire was profiled, and TCRdb retains in-frame clones only, with some absent. The sample holds some 80,000 clones, 85% to 95% seen once. The germline V gene encodes CDR1 MDHEN and CDR2 SYDVKM. This CDR3 is 15 amino acids long. Losses at the gene ends were 6 bases for V and 7 bases for J; bases not matched to a gene: 12. The rearrangement uses TRBV28 and TRBJ2-1; 7 bases match TRBD2. The source of this sequence is a person aged 25 to 75 in good health. What was sequenced was naive CD4+ T cells from blood. Described subset: CD45RO-negative CD62L-positive naive CD4 T cells. The CDR3 DNA sequence: TGTGCCAGCAGCGTCAGGCGGGGGTCGGGAAATGAGCAGTTCTTC. Protein sequence: CASSVRRGSGNEQFF. The full variable domain, completed using reference TRBV28 and TRBJ2-1, is DVKVTQSSRYLVKRTGEKVFLECVQDMDHENMFWYRQDPGLGLRLIYFSYDVKMKEKGDIPEGYSVSREKKERFSLILESASTNQTSMYLCASSVRRGSGNEQFFGPGTRLTVL.